This T cell receptor (beta chain) originates from a study of tumor-infiltrating lymphocytes in primary liver carcinoma. On the study more broadly: The study included patients who were men and women aged 30 to 69 years.

The CDR3 extends over 17 amino acids. The trim removed 4 bases at V and 7 bases at J, leaving 9 bases unmatched. From germline, CDR1 is MNHNS and CDR2 SASEGT. From roughly 0.55 ug of total RNA, TCR beta-specific cDNA was reverse-transcribed using a constant-region primer. Three-round nested multiplex PCR performed with slightly modified ARM-PCR produced the TCR beta libraries. With TRBV1-TRBV30 forward primers and a C-beta reverse primer, the first two PCR rounds were run for 9 to 10 cycles each. TCRdb passed the multiplex PCR reads through MiXCR, listing each CDR3 protein once. The sample shows about 78,000 distinct CDR3 sequences, approximately 70% of them seen only once. Study findings and constraints: Only around 7-25% of top clones occurred in all five tumor regions. Significantly larger top-250-clone fractions were found in tumors than in blood (p = 0.039).

From unsorted bulk tissue weighing roughly 18-30 mg, DNA and RNA were co-extracted. The study sampled five separate regions from each tumor. There are many counts of this clonotype. Its target is not known. The material sequenced was liver tumor tissue from sampling region 4. Subset denoted: tumor region T4, right-lateral pole. The chain links TRBV6-1 to TRBJ2-1; TRBD2 agrees at 14 bases. The clonotype comes from a man aged 35 to 55 with primary liver carcinoma and hepatitis B virus infection. The DNA for the CDR3 is TGTGCCAGCAGTGCCCTGGGGACTAGCGGGAGCGGGAATGAGCAGTTCTTC. Translation gives CASSALGTSGSGNEQFF.